Below, 9 T cell receptor beta chains from the same sample are listed, as sequenced in a study of beta chain features in type 1 diabetes listed by TCRdb under 2018. The library came from the immunoSEQ multiplex PCR assay. All of the isolated RNA was reverse transcribed with the High Capacity cDNA Reverse Transcription Kit, so expressed TCRB transcripts were sequenced. The table comes from immuneACCESS by way of TCRdb, which keeps in-frame sequences with V and J called. Part of the clones is missing from these tables; in studies checked, under half for an unresolved V gene and the rest for unknown reasons. This sample lists 810,000 or so clones; 15% to 20% were detected once. The ten biggest clones cover around 0.02% of the sample. Sequenced: naive CD4+ T cells from blood. Explained via the paper, the cell subset or site label denotes: true naive CD4+ T cells. The receptors come from a woman younger than 30 in good health.

The gene calls are TRBV20-1 and TRBJ2-7; D not resolved. CDR3 length equals 11 residues. The ends were cut back, 7 bases at V and 0 bases at J, with 7 bases in the middle. In germline, CDR1 is DFQATT, CDR2 SNEGSKA (reference sequence). The CDR3 region has the DNA TGCAGTGGGGGAAGCTCCTACGAGCAGTACTTC. Protein: CSGGSSYEQYF.

V is TRBV6-1 and J is TRBJ2-7; TRBD2 matches 8 bases. CDR1 is MNHNS, CDR2 SASEGT, per germline. V lost 5 bases and J lost 0; bases outside the gene matches: 3. CDR3 length equals 14 residues. The DNA of the CDR3 is TGTGCCAGCAGTTTAGCGGGAAGCTCCTACGAGCAGTACTTC. It codes for CASSLAGSSYEQYF.

V gene TRBV7-9 combines with J gene TRBJ1-3; no firm D call. Trimming pared 5 bases from V and 2 bases from J, leaving 13 bases between. Germline V gene data show CDR1 as SEHNR and CDR2 as FQNEAQ (reference sequence). CDR3 length: 15 amino acids. DNA for the CDR3: TGTGCCAGCAGCGCCTCTTCGAGGGCTGGAAACACCATATATTTT. Its translation: CASSASSRAGNTIYF.

The chain employs TRBV25-1 and TRBJ2-7; no definite D call. The CDR3 consists of 15 residues. Trimming pared 1 base from V and 2 bases from J, leaving 12 bases between. Germline V lookup: CDR1 MGHDK, CDR2 SYGVNS. CDR3 in DNA: TGTGCCAGCAGTGAATCGTGGGGAAGCCCCTACGAGCAGTACTTC. The encoded protein is CASSESWGSPYEQYF.

This clone was observed once. V usage is TRBV7-2 and J usage is TRBJ2-5; either TRBD1 or TRBD2 may fit D (5 bases each). The germline V gene has CDR1 SGHTA and CDR2 FQGNSA. The CDR3 runs 13 residues. V lost 8 bases to trimming and J lost 2 bases, with 12 bases between them. For the CDR3, the DNA is TGTGCCAGCGATCCTGGGGGACAAGAGACCCAGTACTTC. Amino acid sequence: CASDPGGQETQYF.

This clone turned up a few times. The chain joins TRBV4-3 to TRBJ2-2; D is perhaps TRBD2 (6 bases). Germline V CDR1 and CDR2: LGHNA, YSLEER. The V end was cut by 0 bases, the J end by 6 bases, with 17 bases between. The CDR3 spans 17 residues. The CDR3 sequence: CASSQDGGPLTAGELFF. The CDR3 nucleotides read TGCGCCAGCAGCCAAGATGGAGGGCCCTTAACAGCCGGGGAGCTGTTTTTT.

The chain links TRBV2 to TRBJ1-2, with a tentative D call TRBD1 (5 bases). The germline V gene has CDR1 SNHLY and CDR2 FYNNEI. The CDR3 sequence is 12 residues long. CDR3 nucleotides: TGTGTGCGAGAGACAGTACGCTATGGCTACACCTTC. It yields the protein CVRETVRYGYTF.

This clone was seen a few times. The chain couples TRBV7-2 to TRBJ2-1; 10 nucleotides align to TRBD2. The germline V gene has CDR1 SGHTA and CDR2 FQGNSA. The trim removed 5 bases at V and 3 bases at J, leaving 4 bases unmatched. This CDR3 spans 15 amino acids. CDR3 nucleotides: TGTGCCAGCAGCGCCCGACTAGCGGGCTACAATGAGCAGTTCTTC. It specifies CASSARLAGYNEQFF. The full variable domain, completed using reference TRBV7-2 and TRBJ2-1, is GAGVSQSPSNKVTEKGKDVELRCDPISGHTALYWYRQSLGQGLEFLIYFQGNSAPDKSGLPSDRFSAERTGGSVSTLTIQRTQQEDSAVYLCASSARLAGYNEQFFGPGTRLTVL.

J is TRBJ1-5 and V is TRBV1; TRBD1 is taken as the D call from the table, unchecked against the DNA. TRBV1 is listed as a pseudogene. CDR3 length: 16 amino acids. CDR3 sequence reads: CTSSPGQGLSNQPQHF. CDR3 nucleotide sequence: TGCACCAGCAGCCCGGGACAGGGATTGAGCAATCAGCCCCAGCATTTT.